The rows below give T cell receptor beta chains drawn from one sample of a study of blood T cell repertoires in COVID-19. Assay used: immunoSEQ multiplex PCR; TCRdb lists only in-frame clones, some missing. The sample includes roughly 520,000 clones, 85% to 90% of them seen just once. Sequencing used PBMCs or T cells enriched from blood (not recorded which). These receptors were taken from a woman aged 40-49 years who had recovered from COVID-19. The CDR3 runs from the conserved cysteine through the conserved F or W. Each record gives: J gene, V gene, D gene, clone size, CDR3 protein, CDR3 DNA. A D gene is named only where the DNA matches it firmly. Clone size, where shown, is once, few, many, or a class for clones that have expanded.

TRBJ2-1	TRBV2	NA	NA	CASTQAGEQFF	TGTGCCAGCACGCAGGCGGGCGAGCAGTTCTTC
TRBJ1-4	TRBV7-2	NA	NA	CASSLGLNEKLFF	TGTGCCAGCAGCTTGGGCCTTAATGAAAAACTGTTTTTT
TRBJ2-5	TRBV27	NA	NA	CASSPSMAPETQYF	TGTGCCAGCAGTCCATCAATGGCCCCAGAGACCCAGTACTTC
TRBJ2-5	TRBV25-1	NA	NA	CASSDIQGTSGETQYF	TGTGCCAGCAGTGATATACAGGGAACCTCGGGAGAGACCCAGTACTTC
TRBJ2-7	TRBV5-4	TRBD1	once	CASSAGQAIYEQYF	TGTGCCAGCAGCGCCGGACAGGCTATCTACGAGCAGTACTTC
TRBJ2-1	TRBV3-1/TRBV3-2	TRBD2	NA	CASSQPAGGAYNEQFF	TGTGCCAGCAGCCAACCTGCGGGAGGGGCCTACAATGAGCAGTTCTTC
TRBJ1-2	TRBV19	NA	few	CASSISLGRITF	TGTGCCAGTAGTATTTCCCTAGGTCGGATAACCTTC
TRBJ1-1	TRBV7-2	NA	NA	CASSLNGGYTEAFF	TGTGCCAGCAGCTTAAATGGGGGGTACACTGAAGCTTTCTTT
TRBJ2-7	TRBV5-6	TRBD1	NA	CASSPGQGPTMWTSEQYF	TGTGCCAGCAGCCCAGGACAGGGACCTACGATGTGGACAAGCGAGCAGTACTTC
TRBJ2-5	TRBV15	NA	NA	CATSPILDHLTQYF	TGTGCCACCAGCCCTATTCTAGACCACCTGACCCAGTACTTC
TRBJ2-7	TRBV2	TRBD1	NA	CASATGPGDEQYF	TGTGCCAGTGCGACAGGGCCTGGGGACGAGCAGTACTTC
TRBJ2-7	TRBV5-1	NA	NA	CASSFGGAYEQYF	TGCGCCAGCAGCTTCGGGGGAGCGTACGAGCAGTACTTC
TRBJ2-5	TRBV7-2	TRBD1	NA	CASSSTGGGSETQYF	TGTGCCAGCAGCTCGACAGGGGGTGGGTCGGAGACCCAGTACTTC
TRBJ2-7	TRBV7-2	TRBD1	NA	CASSSPGQGFFEQYF	TGTGCCAGCAGCTCACCGGGACAGGGATTTTTCGAGCAGTACTTC
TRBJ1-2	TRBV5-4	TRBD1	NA	CASRTGTGFYGYTF	TGTGCCAGCCGGACCGGGACAGGGTTCTATGGCTACACCTTC
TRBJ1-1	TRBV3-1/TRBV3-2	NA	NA	CASSQEADTEAFF	TGTGCCAGCAGCCAAGAGGCGGACACTGAAGCTTTCTTT
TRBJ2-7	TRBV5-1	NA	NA	CASSLEAGLGEQYF	TGCGCCAGCAGCTTGGAGGCAGGGCTTGGCGAGCAGTACTTC
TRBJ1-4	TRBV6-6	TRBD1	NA	CASSRHLGQGSGYEKLFF	TGTGCCAGCAGTCGCCACTTGGGACAGGGGTCCGGATATGAAAAACTGTTTTTT
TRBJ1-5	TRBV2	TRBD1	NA	CASRERQGARHQPQHF	TGTGCCAGCAGGGAACGTCAGGGGGCGAGACATCAGCCCCAGCATTTT
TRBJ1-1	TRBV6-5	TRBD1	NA	CASSQTGTTTEAFF	TGTGCCAGCAGTCAGACAGGGACGACAACTGAAGCTTTCTTT
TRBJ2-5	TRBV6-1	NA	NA	CASSEPLTGRGETQYF	TGTGCCAGCAGTGAACCTTTGACAGGCCGAGGAGAGACCCAGTACTTC
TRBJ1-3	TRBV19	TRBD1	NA	CASRTTGAAGNTIYF	TGTGCCAGTAGGACGACAGGGGCAGCTGGAAACACCATATATTTT
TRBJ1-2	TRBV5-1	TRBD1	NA	CASSRDSSPMDGYTF	TGCGCCAGCAGCCGGGACAGTTCCCCCATGGATGGCTACACCTTC
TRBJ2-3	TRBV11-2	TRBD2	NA	CASSFTSGNTDTQYF	TGTGCCAGCAGCTTCACTAGCGGGAACACAGATACGCAGTATTTT
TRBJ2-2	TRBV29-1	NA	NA	CSVVSGVGGTGELFF	TGCAGCGTTGTATCCGGCGTTGGAGGCACCGGGGAGCTGTTTTTT